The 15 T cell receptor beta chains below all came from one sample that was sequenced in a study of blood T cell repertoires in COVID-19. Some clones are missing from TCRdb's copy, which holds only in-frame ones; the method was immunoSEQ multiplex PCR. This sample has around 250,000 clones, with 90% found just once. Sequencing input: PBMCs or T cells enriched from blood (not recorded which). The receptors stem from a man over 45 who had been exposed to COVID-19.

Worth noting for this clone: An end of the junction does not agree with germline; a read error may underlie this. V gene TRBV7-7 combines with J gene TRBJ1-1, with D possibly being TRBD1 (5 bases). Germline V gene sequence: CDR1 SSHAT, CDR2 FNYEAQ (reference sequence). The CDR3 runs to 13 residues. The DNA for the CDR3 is TGTGCTAGCAGCTTACAGGCCGACACTGAAGCTTTCTTT. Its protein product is CASSLQADTEAFF.

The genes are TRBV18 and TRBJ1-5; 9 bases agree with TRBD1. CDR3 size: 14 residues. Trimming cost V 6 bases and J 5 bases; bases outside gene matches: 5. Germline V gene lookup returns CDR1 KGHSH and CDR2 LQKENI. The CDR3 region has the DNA TGTGCCAGCTCCCGGGACAGGGCTGATCAGCCCCAGCATTTT. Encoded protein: CASSRDRADQPQHF.

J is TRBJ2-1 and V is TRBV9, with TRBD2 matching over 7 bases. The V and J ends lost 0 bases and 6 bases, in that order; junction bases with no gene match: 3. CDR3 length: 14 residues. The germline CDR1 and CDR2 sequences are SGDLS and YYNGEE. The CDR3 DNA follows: TGTGCCAGCAGCGTAGGAGGGACTATCAATGAGCAGTTCTTC. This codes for CASSVGGTINEQFF.

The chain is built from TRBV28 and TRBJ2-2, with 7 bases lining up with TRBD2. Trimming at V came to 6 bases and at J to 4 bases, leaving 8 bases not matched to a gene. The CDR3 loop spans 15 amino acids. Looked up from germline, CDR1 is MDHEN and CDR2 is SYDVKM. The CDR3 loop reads CASRDKGGSTGELFF. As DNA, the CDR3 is TGTGCCAGCAGGGATAAGGGAGGGAGCACCGGGGAGCTGTTTTTT.

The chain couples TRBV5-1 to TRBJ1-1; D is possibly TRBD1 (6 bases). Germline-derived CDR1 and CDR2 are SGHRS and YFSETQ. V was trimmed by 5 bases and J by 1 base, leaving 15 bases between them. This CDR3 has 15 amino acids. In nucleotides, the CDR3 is TGCGCCAGCAGTCTTACCGGGACACCGAACACTGAAGCTTTCTTT. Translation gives CASSLTGTPNTEAFF.

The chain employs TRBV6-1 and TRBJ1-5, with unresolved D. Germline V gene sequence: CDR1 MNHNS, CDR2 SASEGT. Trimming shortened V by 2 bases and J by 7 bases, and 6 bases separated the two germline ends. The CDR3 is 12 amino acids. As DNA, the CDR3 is TGTGCCAGCAGTGAACGAGGCCAGCCCCAGCATTTT. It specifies CASSERGQPQHF.

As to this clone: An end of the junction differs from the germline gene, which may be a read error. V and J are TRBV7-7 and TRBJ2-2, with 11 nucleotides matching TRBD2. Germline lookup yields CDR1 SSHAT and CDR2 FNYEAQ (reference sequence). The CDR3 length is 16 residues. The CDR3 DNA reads TGTGCTAGCAGCCAAGGACTAGCGGGTACTTCCGGGGAGCTGTTTTTT. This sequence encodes CASSQGLAGTSGELFF.

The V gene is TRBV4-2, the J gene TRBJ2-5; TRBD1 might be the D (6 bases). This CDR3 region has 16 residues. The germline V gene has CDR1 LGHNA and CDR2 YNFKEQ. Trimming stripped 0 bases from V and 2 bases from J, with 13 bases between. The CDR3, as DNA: TGTGCCAGCAGCCAAGATCTTTACAGGGCTCAAGAGACCCAGTACTTC. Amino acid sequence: CASSQDLYRAQETQYF.

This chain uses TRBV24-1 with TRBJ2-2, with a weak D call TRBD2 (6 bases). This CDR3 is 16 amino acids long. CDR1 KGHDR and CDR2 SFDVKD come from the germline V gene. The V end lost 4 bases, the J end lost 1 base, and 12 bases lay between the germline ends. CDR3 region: CATSEPGTLNTGELFF. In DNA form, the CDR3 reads TGTGCCACCAGTGAACCCGGGACTCTGAACACCGGGGAGCTGTTTTTT.

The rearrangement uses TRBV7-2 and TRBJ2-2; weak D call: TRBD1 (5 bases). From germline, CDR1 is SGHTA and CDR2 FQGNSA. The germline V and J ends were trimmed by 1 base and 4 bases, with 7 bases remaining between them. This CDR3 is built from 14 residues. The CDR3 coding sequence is TGTGCCAGCAGCTTAGACAGGCCCACCGGGGAGCTGTTTTTT. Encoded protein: CASSLDRPTGELFF.

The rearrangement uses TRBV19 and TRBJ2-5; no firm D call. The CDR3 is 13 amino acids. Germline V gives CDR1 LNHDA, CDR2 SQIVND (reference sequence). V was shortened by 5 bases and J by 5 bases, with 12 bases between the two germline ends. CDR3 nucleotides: TGTGCCAGTAGTGTACAGCTTTGGGAGACCCAGTACTTC. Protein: CASSVQLWETQYF.

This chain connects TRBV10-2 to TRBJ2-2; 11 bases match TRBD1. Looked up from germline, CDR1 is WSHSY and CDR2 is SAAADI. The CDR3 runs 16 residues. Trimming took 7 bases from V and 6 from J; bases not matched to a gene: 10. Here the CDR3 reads CASNLRTGGDPGELFF. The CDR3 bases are TGCGCCAGCAATCTCAGGACAGGGGGCGATCCCGGGGAGCTGTTTTTT.

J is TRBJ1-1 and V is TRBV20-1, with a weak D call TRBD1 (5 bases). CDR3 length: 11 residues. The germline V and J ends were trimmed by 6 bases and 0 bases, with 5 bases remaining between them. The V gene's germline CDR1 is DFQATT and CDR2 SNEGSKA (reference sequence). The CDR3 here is CSARVNTEAFF. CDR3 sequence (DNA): TGCAGTGCCAGGGTGAACACTGAAGCTTTCTTT.

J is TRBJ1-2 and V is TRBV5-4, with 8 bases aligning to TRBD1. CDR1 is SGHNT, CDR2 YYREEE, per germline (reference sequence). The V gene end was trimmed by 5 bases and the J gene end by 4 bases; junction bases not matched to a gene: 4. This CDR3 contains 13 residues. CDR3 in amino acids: CASSQDRAYGYTF. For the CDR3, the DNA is TGTGCCAGCAGTCAGGACAGGGCCTATGGCTACACCTTC.

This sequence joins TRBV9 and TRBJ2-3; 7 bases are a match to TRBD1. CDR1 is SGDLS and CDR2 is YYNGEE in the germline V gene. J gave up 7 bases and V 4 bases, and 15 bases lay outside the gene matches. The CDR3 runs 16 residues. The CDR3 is CASSPDPDRLINTQYF. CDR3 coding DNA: TGTGCCAGCAGCCCAGACCCGGACAGGTTAATAAATACGCAGTATTTT.